This T cell receptor beta chain comes out of a study of blood T cells in healthy people across ages (dated by TCRdb to about 2015). In the study overall: In model experiments, template switching captured roughly one uniquely barcoded TCR beta cDNA molecule for every two T cells. Using deep sequencing normalized with unique cDNA molecular identifiers, the study measured how TCR beta repertoire diversity changes with age. For two donors (one aged 18 to 30 and one aged 80 or older), the study analyzed two additional independent replicas of 1 million unique cDNA reads from the same blood draw. Four age groups were formed from the donors: young (average roughly 16 years), middle-aged (approximately 42), aged (62) and long-lived (about 80). To avoid experimental bias, donors of different ages were spread randomly across the sequencing lanes.

Donors were 35 to 40 systemically healthy Caucasian individuals from Russia aged about 6 to 100 years. Around 10 milliliters of peripheral blood were collected from each donor into EDTA-treated Vacutainer tubes. PBMCs were isolated by Ficoll-Paque density-gradient centrifugation, with at least 6 million obtained per sample. Trizol reagent was used to extract total RNA from the PBMCs, yielding at least 6 micrograms per sample. Naive CD45RAhigh/CD27high T cell percentages were measured by flow cytometry on a PBMC aliquot from every donor. The CDR3 measures 17 amino acids from cysteine to phenylalanine. The only DNA kept is the CDR3, 51 bases in frame from the first base. Ends trimmed: V by 5 bases, J by 5 bases; bases unmatched to a gene: 15. The germline V gene (reference sequence) specifies DFQATT as CDR1 and SNEGSKA as CDR2. Receptor amplification or capture employed 5' RACE. This sample was sequenced with an Illumina HiSeq 2500. A second about 6 to 11 cycle PCR used a sample-barcoded 5' primer and a J-beta primer mix. A template-switch 5' adaptor carrying 12 random nucleotides introduced a unique molecular identifier onto each TCR beta cDNA molecule. Each sample yielded at least 3 million CDR3-containing paired-end reads. All of the RNA was converted into first-strand cDNA using the Mint cDNA synthesis kit, with a TRBC-specific oligonucleotide serving as the primer. After uracil-DNA glycosylase treatment, a first 18-cycle PCR used universal primers M1SS and BC2_uni_R on all cDNA. On the authors' methods: Normalization of each sample was performed by random selection of 1 million high-quality reads, each carrying a distinct molecular identifier. Reads with shared molecular identifiers were discarded instead of being binned into consensus sequences. CDR3 identification, clonotype clustering and error correction used MiTCR with a Q25 quality threshold and the strictest error-elimination algorithm. A nonparametric unseen species model with Euler transformation was used to estimate a lower bound on total TCR beta diversity. Using fastp trimming at Q25 and MiXCR clonotype assembly, TCRdb reanalyzed the public sequencing data and kept in-frame beta chains. Entries that share a CDR3 protein sequence are merged under the most common genes and DNA. What appears here as the V and J calls and clone size reflects TCRdb's work, not the paper's. This sample gives some 1.5 million distinct CDR3 sequences in total; approximately 30% of them show up just once. 7.7% of the sample goes to the ten largest clones.

Comment on this clonotype: The target of this receptor is not known. There are no base qualities to consult, and no much larger clone falls within one base.

Study-level results and caveats: The percentage of naive T cells measured by flow cytometry correlated strongly with observed TCR beta diversity. Compared with the aged group, the long-lived group had more naive CD4+ T cells, fewer expanded clones and increased TCR diversity, suggesting age selection. Bulk unsorted PBMC profiling prevented conclusive comparison of naive and antigen-experienced compartments. As age increased, observed TCR beta diversity per million T cells dropped in a roughly linear way, and a significant reduction was already evident by age roughly 40. Estimates of total diversity from one million sequenced T cells were regarded as lower bounds and underestimates. Donor CMV infection status was unknown, potentially confounding age-related changes in expanded clonotypes.

Recombination linked TRBV20-1 to TRBJ1-1, and TRBD1 matches 12 of the central bases. The receptor comes from a woman in her twenties or thirties in good health. Material: blood. The DNA sequence follows: TGCAGTGCTTCGGGGACAGGGGGCAGGACCTTGGGGACTGAAGCTTTCTTT. The resulting protein is CSASGTGGRTLGTEAFF.